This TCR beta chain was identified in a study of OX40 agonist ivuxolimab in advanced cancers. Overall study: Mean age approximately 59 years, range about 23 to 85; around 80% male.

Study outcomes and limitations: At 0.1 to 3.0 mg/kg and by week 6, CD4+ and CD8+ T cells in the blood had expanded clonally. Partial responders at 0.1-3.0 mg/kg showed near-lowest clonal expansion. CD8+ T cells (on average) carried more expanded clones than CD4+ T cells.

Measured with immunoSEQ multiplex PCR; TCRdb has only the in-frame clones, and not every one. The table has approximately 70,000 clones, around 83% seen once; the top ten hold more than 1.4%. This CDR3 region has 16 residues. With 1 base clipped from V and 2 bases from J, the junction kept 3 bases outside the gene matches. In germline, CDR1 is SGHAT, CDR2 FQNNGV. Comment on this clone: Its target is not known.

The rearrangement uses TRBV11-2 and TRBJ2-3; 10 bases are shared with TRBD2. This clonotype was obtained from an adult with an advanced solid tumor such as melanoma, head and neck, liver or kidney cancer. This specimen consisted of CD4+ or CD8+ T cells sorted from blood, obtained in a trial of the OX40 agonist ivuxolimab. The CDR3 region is CASSLVAGGPTDTQYF. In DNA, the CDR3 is TGTGCCAGCAGCTTAGTAGCGGGGGGACCCACAGATACGCAGTATTTT.